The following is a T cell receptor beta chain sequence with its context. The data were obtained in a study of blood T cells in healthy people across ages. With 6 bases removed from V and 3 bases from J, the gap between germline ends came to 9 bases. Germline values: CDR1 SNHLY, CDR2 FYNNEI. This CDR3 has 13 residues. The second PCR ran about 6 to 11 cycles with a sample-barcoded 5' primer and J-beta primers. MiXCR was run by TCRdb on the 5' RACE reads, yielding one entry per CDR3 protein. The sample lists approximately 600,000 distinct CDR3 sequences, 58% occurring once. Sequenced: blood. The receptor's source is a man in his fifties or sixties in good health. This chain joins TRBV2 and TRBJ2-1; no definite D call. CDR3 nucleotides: TGTGCCAGCAGGGGCGTTGACTACAATGAGCAGTTCTTC. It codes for CASRGVDYNEQFF.